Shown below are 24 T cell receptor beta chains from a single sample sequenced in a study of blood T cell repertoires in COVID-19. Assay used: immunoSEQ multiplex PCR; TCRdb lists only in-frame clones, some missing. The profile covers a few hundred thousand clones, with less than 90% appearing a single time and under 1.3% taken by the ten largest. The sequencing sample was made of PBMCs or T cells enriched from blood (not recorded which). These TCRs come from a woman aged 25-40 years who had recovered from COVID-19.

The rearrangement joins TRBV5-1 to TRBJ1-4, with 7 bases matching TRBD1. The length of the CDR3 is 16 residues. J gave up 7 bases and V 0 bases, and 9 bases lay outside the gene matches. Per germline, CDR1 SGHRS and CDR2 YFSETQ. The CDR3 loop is CASSLGDRDLGEKLFF. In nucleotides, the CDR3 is TGCGCCAGCAGCTTGGGTGACAGGGATCTAGGTGAAAAACTGTTTTTT.

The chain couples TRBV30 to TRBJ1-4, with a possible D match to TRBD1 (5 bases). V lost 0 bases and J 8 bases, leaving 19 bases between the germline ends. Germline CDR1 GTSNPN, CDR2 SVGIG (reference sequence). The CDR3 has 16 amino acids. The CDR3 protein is CAWSVYAAGHWEKLFF. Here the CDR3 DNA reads TGTGCCTGGAGTGTGTACGCGGCAGGGCATTGGGAAAAACTGTTTTTT.

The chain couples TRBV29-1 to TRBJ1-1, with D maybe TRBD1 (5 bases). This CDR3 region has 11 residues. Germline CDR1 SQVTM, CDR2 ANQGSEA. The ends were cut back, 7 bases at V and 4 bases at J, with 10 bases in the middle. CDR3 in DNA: TGCAGCGGGCACGGGGGCACTGAAGCTTTCTTT. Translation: CSGHGGTEAFF.

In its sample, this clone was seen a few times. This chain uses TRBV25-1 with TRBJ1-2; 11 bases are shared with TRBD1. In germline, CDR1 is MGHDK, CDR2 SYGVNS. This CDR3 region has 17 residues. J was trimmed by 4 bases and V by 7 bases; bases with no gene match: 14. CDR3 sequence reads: CASTPGGGQGAIYGYTF. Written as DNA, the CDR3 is TGTGCCAGCACCCCTGGGGGAGGACAGGGGGCGATCTATGGCTACACCTTC.

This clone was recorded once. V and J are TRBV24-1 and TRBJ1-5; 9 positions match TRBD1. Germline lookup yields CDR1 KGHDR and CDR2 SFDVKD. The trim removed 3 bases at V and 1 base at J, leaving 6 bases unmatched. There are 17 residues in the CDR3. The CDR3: CATSDGGGQGSNQPQHF. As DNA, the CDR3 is TGTGCCACCAGTGATGGGGGGGGACAGGGAAGCAATCAGCCCCAGCATTTT.

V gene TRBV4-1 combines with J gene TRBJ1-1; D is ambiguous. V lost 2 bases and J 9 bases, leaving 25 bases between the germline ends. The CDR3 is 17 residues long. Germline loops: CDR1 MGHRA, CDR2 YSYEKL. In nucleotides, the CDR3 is TGCGCCAGCAGCCAAATTCCGCCGAGGCGGGTGAGGTTGAAAGCTTTCTTT. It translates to CASSQIPPRRVRLKAFF.

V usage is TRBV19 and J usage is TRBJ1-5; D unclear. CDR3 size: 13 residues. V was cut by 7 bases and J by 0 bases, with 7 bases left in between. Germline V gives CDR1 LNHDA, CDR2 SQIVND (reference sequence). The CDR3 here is CASKEFSNQPQHF. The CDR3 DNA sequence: TGTGCCAGTAAGGAGTTTAGCAATCAGCCCCAGCATTTT.

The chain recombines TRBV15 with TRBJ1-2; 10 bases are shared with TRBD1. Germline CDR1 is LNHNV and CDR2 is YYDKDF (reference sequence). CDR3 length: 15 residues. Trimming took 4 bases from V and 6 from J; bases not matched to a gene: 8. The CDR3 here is CATSTLTGGADGYTF. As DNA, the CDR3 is TGTGCCACCAGCACCCTGACAGGGGGCGCCGATGGCTACACCTTC.

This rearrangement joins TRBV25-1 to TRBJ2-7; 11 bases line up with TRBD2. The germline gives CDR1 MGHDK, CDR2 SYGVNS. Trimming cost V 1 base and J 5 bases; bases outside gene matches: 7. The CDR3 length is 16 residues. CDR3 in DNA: TGTGCCAGCAGTGAATCTCTCACTAGCGGGGGCCACGAGCAGTACTTC. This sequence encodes CASSESLTSGGHEQYF.

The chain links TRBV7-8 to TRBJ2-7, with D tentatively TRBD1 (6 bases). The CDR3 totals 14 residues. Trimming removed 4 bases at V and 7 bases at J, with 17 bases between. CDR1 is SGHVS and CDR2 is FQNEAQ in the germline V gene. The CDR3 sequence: CASSYGGRGREQYF. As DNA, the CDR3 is TGTGCCAGCAGCTATGGGGGCAGGGGTCGAGAGCAGTACTTC.

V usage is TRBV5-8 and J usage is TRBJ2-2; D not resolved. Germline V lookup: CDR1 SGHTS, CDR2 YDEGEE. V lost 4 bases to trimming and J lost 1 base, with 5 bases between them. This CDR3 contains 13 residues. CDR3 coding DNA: TGTGCCAGCAGCATAGAGAACACCGGGGAGCTGTTTTTT. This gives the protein CASSIENTGELFF. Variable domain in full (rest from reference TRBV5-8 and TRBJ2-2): EAGVTQSPTHLIKTRGQQATLRCSPISGHTSVYWYQQALGLGLQFLLWYDEGEERNRGNFPPRFSGRQFPNYSSELNVNALELEDSALYLCASSIENTGELFFGEGSRLTVL.

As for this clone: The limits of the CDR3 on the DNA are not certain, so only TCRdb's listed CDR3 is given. The CDR3 here is CASRMTSSTLGTEAFF. The chain links TRBV25-1 to TRBJ1-1; the table's D call TRBD1 went unverified against the DNA. From germline, CDR1 is MGHDK and CDR2 SYGVNS. The CDR3 contains 16 residues when both ends are counted.

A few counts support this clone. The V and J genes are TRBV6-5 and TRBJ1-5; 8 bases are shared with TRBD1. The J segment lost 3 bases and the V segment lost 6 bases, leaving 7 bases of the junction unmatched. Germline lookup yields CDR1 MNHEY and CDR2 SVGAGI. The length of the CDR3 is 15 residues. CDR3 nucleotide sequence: TGTGCCAGCAGGCCCACAGGGGGACCCAATCAGCCCCAGCATTTT. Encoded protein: CASRPTGGPNQPQHF.

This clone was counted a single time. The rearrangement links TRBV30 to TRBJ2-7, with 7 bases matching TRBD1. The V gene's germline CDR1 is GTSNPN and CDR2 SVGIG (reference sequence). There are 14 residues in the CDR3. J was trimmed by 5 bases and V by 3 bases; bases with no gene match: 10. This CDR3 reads CAWSAGQVLDEQYF. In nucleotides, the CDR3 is TGTGCCTGGAGCGCCGGACAGGTACTTGACGAGCAGTACTTC. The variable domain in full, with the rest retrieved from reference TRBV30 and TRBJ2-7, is SQTIHQWPATLVQPVGSPLSLECTVEGTSNPNLYWYRQAAGRGLQLLFYSVGIGQISSEVPQNLSASRPQDRQFILSSKKLLLSDSGFYLCAWSAGQVLDEQYFGPGTRLTVT.

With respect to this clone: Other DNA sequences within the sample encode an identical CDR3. The CDR3 sequence: CASSPAGLSYEQYF. CDR3 bases: TGTGCCAGCTCACCCGCGGGACTCTCCTACGAGCAGTACTTC. This chain connects TRBV18 to TRBJ2-7; tentatively, D is TRBD2 (6 bases). The length of the CDR3 is 14 residues. Between the trimmed V and J ends, which lost 3 bases and 0 bases, there was a span of 9 bases. The V gene's germline CDR1 is KGHSH and CDR2 LQKENI.

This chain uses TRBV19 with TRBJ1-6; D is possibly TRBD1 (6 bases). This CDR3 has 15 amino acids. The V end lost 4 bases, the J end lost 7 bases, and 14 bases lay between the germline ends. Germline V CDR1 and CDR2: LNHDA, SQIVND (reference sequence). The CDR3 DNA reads TGTGCCAGTAGTAGTCAGGGGCTCGTAAATTCACCCCTCCACTTT. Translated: CASSSQGLVNSPLHF.

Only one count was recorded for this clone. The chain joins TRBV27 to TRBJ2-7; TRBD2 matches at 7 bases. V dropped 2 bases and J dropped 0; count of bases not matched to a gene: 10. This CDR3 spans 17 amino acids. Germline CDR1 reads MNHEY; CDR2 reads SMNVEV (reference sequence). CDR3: CASSLIGGTMSSYEQYF. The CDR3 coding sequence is TGTGCCAGCAGTTTAATCGGGGGGACCATGAGCTCCTACGAGCAGTACTTC.

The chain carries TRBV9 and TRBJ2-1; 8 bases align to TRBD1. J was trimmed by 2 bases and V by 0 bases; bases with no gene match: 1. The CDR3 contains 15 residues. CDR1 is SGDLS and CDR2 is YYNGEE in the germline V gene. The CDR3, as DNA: TGTGCCAGCAGCGTAGGGACAGGGCCCTACAATGAGCAGTTCTTC. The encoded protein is CASSVGTGPYNEQFF.

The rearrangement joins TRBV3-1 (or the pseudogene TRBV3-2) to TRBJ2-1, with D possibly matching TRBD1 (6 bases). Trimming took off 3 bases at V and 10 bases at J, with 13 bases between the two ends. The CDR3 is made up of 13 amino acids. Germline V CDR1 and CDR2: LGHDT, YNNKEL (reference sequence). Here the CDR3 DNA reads TGTGCCAGCAGCCAGGGGGCACTTGCGGAGCAGTTCTTC. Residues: CASSQGALAEQFF.

The CDR3 DNA reads as TGCGCCAGCAGCCCCGGGACAGGGCGCGAGACCCAGTACTTC. It codes for CASSPGTGRETQYF. V and J are TRBV5-1 and TRBJ2-5; TRBD1 matches 9 bases. Germline-derived CDR1 and CDR2 are SGHRS and YFSETQ. Trimming cost V 4 bases and J 5 bases; bases outside gene matches: 6. This CDR3 has 14 residues.

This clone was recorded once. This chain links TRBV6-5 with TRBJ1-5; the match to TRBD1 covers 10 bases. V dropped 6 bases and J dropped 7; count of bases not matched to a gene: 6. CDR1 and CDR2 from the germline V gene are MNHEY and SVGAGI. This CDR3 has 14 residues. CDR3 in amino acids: CASRGQGGRQPQHF. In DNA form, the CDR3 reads TGTGCCAGCAGAGGACAGGGGGGGAGACAGCCCCAGCATTTT.

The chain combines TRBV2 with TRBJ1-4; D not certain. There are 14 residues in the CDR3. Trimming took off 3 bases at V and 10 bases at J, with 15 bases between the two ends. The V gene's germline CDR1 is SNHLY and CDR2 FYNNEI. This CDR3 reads CASSDVPSGGKLFF. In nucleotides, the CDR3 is TGTGCCAGCAGTGATGTCCCCTCTGGAGGAAAACTGTTTTTT. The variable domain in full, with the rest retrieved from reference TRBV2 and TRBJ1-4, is EPEVTQTPSHQVTQMGQEVILRCVPISNHLYFYWYRQILGQKVEFLVSFYNNEISEKSEIFDDQFSVERPDGSNFTLKIRSTKLEDSAMYFCASSDVPSGGKLFFGSGTQLSVL.

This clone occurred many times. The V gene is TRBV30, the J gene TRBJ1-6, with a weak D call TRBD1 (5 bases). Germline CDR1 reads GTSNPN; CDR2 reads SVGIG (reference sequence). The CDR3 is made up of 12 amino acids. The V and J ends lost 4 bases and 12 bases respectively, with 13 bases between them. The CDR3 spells CAWTGRRGPLHF. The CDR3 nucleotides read TGTGCCTGGACGGGCAGAAGGGGACCCCTCCACTTT.

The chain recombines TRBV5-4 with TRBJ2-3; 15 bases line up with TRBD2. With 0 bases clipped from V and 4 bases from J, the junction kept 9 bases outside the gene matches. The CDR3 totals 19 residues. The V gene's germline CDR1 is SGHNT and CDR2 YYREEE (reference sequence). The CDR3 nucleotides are TGTGCCAGCAGCTTGGTTGGTGGACTAGCGGGGGGGGCACCAGATACGCAGTATTTT. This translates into CASSLVGGLAGGAPDTQYF.